These 8 T cell receptor beta chains came from one sample sequenced in a study of T cell changes during pregnancy in multiple sclerosis. Libraries were prepared by immunoSEQ multiplex PCR; TCRdb keeps only in-frame clonotypes and omits some of them. In the table there are roughly 80,000 clones, around 93% of which are singletons. The sample in question was peripheral blood, obtained after pregnancy. These receptors were collected from a female donor in good health, enrolled as a control in a pregnancy study.

The chain couples TRBV5-8 to TRBJ2-5, with 8 bases fitting TRBD1. V shed 4 bases, J shed 1 base, and the junction held 6 bases outside the gene matches. Germline V CDR1 and CDR2: SGHTS, YDEGEE. This CDR3 comprises 15 residues. CDR3 sequence reads: CASSRGQGAQETQYF. The CDR3 bases are TGTGCCAGCAGCAGAGGGCAGGGGGCCCAAGAGACCCAGTACTTC.

J is TRBJ2-7 and V is TRBV6-7, with TRBD1 as a possible D gene (6 bases). Being an ORF, TRBV6-7 has a function that is uncertain. The CDR3 is 15 residues long. V lost 2 bases to trimming and J lost 4 bases, with 15 bases between them. As DNA, the CDR3 is TGTGCCAGCAGTTACCCGAGGCAGGGGTATTACGAGCAGTACTTC. This encodes CASSYPRQGYYEQYF.

The rearrangement uses TRBV30 and TRBJ1-2; D is unclear. Germline V CDR1 and CDR2: GTSNPN, SVGIG (reference sequence). This CDR3 has 12 amino acids. Trimming stripped 7 bases from V and 2 bases from J, with 11 bases between. The CDR3 region has the DNA TGTGCCTTTGATCGGGGAAACTATGGCTACACCTTC. Amino acids: CAFDRGNYGYTF.

This clone was seen once. This rearrangement joins TRBV30 to TRBJ1-4; D is unclear. Germline V gene data show CDR1 as GTSNPN and CDR2 as SVGIG (reference sequence). V lost 3 bases and J 9 bases, leaving 11 bases between the germline ends. CDR3 size: 12 residues. The CDR3 DNA reads TGTGCCTGGAGAATGGGAGTGAAAAAACTGTTTTTT. Translation gives CAWRMGVKKLFF.

The rearrangement joins TRBV10-3 to TRBJ2-7; 14 bases match TRBD2. The germline CDR1 and CDR2 sequences are ENHRY and SYGVKD. Unmatched junction bases numbered 10, after V lost 6 bases and J lost 0 bases. The CDR3 totals 18 residues. This CDR3 reads CAISDMGTSGRISYEQYF. The DNA for the CDR3 is TGTGCCATCAGCGATATGGGGACTAGCGGGAGAATCTCCTACGAGCAGTACTTC.

This clone was counted only a few times. The chain employs TRBV21-1 and TRBJ1-1; the table assigns TRBD1, which was not confirmed against the DNA. TRBV21-1 represents a pseudogene. The CDR3 runs 16 residues. The CDR3: CASSKVEGQRHTEAFF. CDR3 coding DNA: TGTGCCAGCAGCAAAGTGGAGGGACAGCGACACACTGAAGCTTTCTTT.

The gene calls are TRBV19 and TRBJ1-2, with no clear D. Germline lookup yields CDR1 LNHDA and CDR2 SQIVND (reference sequence). The CDR3 has 11 residues. V lost 8 bases to trimming and J lost 2 bases, with 6 bases between them. The CDR3, as DNA: TGTGCCAGTCAGACAAACTATGGCTACACCTTC. Protein product: CASQTNYGYTF.

This clone appeared a single time. The chain combines TRBV5-1 with TRBJ1-2, with D possibly TRBD1 on 5 matching bases. Per the germline V gene, CDR1 is SGHRS and CDR2 is YFSETQ. V was trimmed by 4 bases and J by 4 bases, leaving 14 bases between them. This CDR3 spans 14 amino acids. CDR3 bases: TGCGCCAGCAGCCCCACAGGAGATCGCTATGGCTACACCTTC. It codes for CASSPTGDRYGYTF. The variable domain in full, with the rest retrieved from reference TRBV5-1 and TRBJ1-2, is KAGVTQTPRYLIKTRGQQVTLSCSPISGHRSVSWYQQTPGQGLQFLFEYFSETQRNKGNFPGRFSGRQFSNSRSEMNVSTLELGDSALYLCASSPTGDRYGYTFGSGTRLTVV.